This T cell receptor (beta chain) is drawn from a study of response to subunit inactivated influenza vaccine. Study-level findings and limits: New T cells are recruited in small numbers by each seasonal influenza vaccination, according to the authors' suggestion.

In germline, CDR1 is MGHRA, CDR2 YSYEKL. Trimming at V came to 5 bases and at J to 3 bases, leaving 10 bases not matched to a gene. There are 15 residues in the CDR3. TCRdb itself ran the RT-PCR reads through MiXCR, one entry per CDR3 protein. The sample lists 650,000 to 850,000 distinct CDR3 sequences; more than 11% were seen once. This clonotype has ten or more counts. The antigen is undetermined. J is TRBJ2-7 and V is TRBV4-1; the match to TRBD1 covers 7 bases. The source is a man aged 50 to 60 who received an inactivated influenza vaccine. The source was PBMCs from blood, collected 14 days before vaccination. CDR3 DNA sequence: TGCGCCAGCAGCTCTTCACCGACAGGGTTCTACGAGCAGTACTTC. Translating gives CASSSSPTGFYEQYF.